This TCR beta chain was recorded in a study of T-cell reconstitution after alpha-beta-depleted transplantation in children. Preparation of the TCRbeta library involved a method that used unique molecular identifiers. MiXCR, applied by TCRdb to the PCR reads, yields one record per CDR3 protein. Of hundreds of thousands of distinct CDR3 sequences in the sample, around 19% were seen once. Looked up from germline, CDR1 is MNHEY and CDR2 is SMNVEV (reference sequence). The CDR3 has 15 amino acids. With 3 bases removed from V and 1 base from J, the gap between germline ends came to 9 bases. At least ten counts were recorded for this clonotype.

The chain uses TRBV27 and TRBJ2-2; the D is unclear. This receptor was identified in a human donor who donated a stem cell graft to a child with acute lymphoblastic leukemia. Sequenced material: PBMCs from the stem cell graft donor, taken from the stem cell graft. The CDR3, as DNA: TGTGCCAGCAGTTTCGACACCCTGAACACCGGGGAGCTGTTTTTT. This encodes CASSFDTLNTGELFF.